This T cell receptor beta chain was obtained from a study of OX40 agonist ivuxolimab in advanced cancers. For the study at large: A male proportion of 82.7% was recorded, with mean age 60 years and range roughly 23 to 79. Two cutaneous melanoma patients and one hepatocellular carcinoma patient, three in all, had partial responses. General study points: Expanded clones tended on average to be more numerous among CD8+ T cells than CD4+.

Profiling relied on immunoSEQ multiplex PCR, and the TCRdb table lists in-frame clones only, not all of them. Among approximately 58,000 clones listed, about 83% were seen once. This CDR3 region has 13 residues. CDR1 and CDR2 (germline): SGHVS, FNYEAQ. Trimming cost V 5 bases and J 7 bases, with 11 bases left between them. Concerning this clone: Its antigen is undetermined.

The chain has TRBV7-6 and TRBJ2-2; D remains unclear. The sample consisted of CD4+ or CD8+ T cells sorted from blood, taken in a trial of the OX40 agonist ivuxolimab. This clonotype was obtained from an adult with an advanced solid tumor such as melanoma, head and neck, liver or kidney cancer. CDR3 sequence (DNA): TGTGCCAGCAGCCCATGGCTAAACGGGGAGCTGTTTTTT. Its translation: CASSPWLNGELFF.